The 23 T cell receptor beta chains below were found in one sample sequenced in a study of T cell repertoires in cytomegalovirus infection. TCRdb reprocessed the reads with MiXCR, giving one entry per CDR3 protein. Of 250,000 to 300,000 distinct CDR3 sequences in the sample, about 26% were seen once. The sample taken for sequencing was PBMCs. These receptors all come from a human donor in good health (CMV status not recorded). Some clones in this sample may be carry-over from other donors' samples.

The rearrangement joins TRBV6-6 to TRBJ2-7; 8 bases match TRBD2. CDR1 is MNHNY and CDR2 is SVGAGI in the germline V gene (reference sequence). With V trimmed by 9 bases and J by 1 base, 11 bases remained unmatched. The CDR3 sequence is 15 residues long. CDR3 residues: CASRGIGGGSYEQYV. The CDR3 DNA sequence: TGTGCCAGTCGGGGGATCGGGGGGGGTTCCTACGAGCAGTACGTC.

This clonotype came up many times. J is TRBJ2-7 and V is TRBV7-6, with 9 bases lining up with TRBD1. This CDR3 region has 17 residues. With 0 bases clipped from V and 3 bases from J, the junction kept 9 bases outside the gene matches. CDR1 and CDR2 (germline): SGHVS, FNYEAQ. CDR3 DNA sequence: TGTGCCAGCAGCTTAGCGCCAGGTGGACAGGGGATCTACGAGCAGTACTTC. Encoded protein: CASSLAPGGQGIYEQYF.

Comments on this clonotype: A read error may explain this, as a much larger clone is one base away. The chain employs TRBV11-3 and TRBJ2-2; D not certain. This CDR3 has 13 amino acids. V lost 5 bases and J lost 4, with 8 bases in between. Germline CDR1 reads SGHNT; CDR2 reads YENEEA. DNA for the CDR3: TGTGCCAGCAGCCGGACGCGCACCGGGGAGCTGTTTTTT. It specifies CASSRTRTGELFF.

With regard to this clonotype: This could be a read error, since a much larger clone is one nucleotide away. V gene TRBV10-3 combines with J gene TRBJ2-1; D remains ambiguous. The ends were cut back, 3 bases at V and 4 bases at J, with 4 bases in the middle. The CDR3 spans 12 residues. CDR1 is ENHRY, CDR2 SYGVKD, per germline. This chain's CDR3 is CAISDSYNEQFF. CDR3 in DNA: TGTGCCATCAGTGACAGTTACAATGAGCAGTTCTTC.

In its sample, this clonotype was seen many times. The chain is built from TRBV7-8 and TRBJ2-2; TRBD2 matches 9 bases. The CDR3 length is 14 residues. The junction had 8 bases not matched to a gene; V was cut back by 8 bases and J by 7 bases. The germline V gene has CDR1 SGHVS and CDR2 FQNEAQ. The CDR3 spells CASGASGIIGELFF. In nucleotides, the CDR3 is TGTGCCAGCGGGGCTAGCGGGATTATCGGGGAGCTGTTTTTT.

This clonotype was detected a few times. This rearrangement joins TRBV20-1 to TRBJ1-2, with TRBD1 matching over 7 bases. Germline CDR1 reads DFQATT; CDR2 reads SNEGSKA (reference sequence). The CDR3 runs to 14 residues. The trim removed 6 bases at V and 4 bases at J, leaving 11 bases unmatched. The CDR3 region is CSAIPLTGSYGYTF. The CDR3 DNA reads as TGCAGTGCCATCCCCCTGACAGGGTCCTATGGCTACACCTTC.

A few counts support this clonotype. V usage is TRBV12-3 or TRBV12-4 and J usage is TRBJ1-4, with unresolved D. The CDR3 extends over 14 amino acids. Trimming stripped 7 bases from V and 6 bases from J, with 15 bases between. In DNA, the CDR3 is TGTGCCAGCACCAGGTCCTCGGAGGATGAAAAACTGTTTTTT. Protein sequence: CASTRSSEDEKLFF.

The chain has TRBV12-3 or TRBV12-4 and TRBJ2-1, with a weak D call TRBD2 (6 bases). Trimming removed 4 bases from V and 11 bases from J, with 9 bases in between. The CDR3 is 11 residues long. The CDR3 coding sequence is TGTGCCAGCAGTTCCGGGACTCAGCAGTTCTTC. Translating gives CASSSGTQQFF.

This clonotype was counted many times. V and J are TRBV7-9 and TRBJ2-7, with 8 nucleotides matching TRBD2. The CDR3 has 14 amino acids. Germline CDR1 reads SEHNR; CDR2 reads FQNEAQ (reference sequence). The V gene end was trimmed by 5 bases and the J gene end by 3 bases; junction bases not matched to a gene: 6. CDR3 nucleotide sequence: TGTGCCAGCAGCCTACACGGGGGGGACTACGAGCAGTACTTC. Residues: CASSLHGGDYEQYF.

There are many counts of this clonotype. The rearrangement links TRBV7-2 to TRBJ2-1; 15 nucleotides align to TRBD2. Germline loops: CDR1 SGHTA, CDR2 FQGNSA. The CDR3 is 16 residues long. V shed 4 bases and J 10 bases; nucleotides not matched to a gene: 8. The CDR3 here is CASSSRTGTSGREQFF. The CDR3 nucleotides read TGTGCCAGCAGCTCCCGCACAGGGACTAGCGGGAGGGAGCAGTTCTTC.

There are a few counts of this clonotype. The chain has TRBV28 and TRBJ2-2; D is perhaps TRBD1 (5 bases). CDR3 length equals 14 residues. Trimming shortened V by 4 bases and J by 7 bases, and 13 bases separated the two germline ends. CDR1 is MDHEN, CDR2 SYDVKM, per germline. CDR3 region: CASSWQGEIGELFF. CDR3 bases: TGTGCCAGCAGTTGGCAGGGTGAGATCGGGGAGCTGTTTTTT.

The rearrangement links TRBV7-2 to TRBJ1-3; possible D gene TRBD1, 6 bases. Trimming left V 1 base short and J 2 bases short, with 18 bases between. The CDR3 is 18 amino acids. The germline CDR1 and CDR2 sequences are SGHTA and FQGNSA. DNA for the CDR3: TGTGCCAGCAGCTTAGTGGGGACAATCGCTATCCCTGGAAACACCATATATTTT. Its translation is CASSLVGTIAIPGNTIYF.

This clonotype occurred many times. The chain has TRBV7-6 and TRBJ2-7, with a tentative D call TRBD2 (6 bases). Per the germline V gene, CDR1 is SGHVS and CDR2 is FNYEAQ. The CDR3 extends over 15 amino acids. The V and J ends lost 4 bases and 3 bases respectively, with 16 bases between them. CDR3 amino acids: CASSSLGGSRYEQYF. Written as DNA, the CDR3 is TGTGCCAGCAGCTCCCTTGGGGGGAGCCGCTACGAGCAGTACTTC.

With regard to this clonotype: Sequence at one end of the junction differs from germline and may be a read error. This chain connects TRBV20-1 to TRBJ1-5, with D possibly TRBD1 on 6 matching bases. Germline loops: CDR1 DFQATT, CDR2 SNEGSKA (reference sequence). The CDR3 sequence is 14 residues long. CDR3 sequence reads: CRAKVGQPNQPQHF. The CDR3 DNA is TGCAGGGCTAAAGTCGGACAGCCCAATCAGCCCCAGCATTTT.

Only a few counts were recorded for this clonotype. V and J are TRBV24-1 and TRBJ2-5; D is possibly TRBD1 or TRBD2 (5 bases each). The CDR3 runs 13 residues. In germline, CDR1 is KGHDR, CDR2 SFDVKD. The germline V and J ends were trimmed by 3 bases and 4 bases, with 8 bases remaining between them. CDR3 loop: CATSDGGTETQYF. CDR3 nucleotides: TGTGCCACCAGTGATGGGGGAACAGAGACCCAGTACTTC.

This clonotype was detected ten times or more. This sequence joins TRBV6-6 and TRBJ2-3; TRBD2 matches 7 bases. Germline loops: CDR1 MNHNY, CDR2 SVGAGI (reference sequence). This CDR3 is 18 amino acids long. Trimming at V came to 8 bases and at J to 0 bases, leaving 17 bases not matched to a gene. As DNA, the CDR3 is TGTGCCAGCGGACACCCCCTAGCGGATGCCCCTAGCACAGATACGCAGTATTTT. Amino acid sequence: CASGHPLADAPSTDTQYF.

DNA for the CDR3: TGTGCCAGCAGTCCCACGAAAACTAGCGGAGGACGGTTCTTC. This translates into CASSPTKTSGGRFF. The rearrangement links TRBV6-6 to TRBJ2-1; 8 bases are a match to TRBD2. Per the germline V gene, CDR1 is MNHNY and CDR2 is SVGAGI (reference sequence). V dropped 5 bases and J dropped 15; count of bases not matched to a gene: 15. This CDR3 is 14 amino acids long.

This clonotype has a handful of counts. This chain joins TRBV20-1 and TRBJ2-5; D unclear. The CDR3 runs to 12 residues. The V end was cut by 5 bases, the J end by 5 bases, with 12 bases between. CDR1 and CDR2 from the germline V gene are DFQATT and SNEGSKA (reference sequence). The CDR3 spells CSAGISTETQYF. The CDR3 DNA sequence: TGCAGTGCTGGAATTAGTACCGAGACCCAGTACTTC.

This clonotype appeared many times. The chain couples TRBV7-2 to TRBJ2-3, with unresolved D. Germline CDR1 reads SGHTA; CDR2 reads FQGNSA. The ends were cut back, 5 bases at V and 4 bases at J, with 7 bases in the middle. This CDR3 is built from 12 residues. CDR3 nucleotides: TGTGCCAGCAGCCCGCCTTCAGATACGCAGTATTTT. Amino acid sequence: CASSPPSDTQYF.

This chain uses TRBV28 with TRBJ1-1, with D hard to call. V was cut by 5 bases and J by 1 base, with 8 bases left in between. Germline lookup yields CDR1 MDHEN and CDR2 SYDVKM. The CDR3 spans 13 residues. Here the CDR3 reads CASSPAANTEAFF. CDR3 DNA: TGTGCCAGCAGTCCGGCCGCGAACACTGAAGCTTTCTTT.

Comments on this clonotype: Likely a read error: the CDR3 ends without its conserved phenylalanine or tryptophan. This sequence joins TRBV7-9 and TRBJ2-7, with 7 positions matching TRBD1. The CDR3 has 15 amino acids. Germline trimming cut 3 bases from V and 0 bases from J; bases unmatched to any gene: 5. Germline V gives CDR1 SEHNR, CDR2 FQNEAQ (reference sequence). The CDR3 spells CASSLDRKSSYEQYC. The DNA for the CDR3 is TGTGCCAGCAGCTTGGACAGGAAGAGCTCCTACGAGCAGTACTGC.

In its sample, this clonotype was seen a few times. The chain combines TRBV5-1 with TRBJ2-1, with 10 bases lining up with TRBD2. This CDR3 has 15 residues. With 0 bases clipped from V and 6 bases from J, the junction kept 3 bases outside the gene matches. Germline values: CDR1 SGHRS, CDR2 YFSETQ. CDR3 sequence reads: CASSLVLAGTNEQFF. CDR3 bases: TGCGCCAGCAGCTTGGTACTAGCGGGGACCAATGAGCAGTTCTTC.

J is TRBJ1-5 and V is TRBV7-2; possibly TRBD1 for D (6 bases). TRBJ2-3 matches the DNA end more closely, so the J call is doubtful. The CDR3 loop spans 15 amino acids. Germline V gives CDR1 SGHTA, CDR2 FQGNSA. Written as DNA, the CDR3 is TGTGCCAGCAGCTTAACTCCAGGGGTGGATCAGCCCCAGTATTTT. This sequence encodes CASSLTPGVDQPQYF.